The 3 T cell receptor beta chains given below trace back to one sample, sequenced in a study of metastatic and nonmetastatic thyroid tumors. The entire patient cohort was treatment-naive prior to thyroid surgery. MiXCR reprocessed the PCR reads for TCRdb. The sample carries 15,000 or so clones, around a quarter recorded once. The sequenced sample consisted of tumor tissue. The receptor set was obtained from a female donor with papillary thyroid cancer or a benign thyroid nodule (not recorded which). Some clones in this sample may be carry-over from other donors' samples.

The chain couples TRBV20-1 to TRBJ2-1; D is ambiguous. This CDR3 is 14 amino acids long. V dropped 6 bases and J dropped 8 bases, with 20 bases sitting between them. Germline V gives CDR1 DFQATT, CDR2 SNEGSKA (reference sequence). The CDR3 DNA follows: TGCAGTGCCAGTGACTCCCTCTCGTGCCATGAGCAGTTCTTC. This encodes CSASDSLSCHEQFF.

This chain connects TRBV6-1 to TRBJ2-7; the D is unclear. The CDR3 contains 15 residues. V lost 0 bases and J lost 0, with 9 bases in between. CDR1 is MNHNS, CDR2 SASEGT, per germline. In nucleotides, the CDR3 is TGTGCCAGCAGTGAAGCGCAGACTTCCTCCTACGAGCAGTACTTC. Translation: CASSEAQTSSYEQYF.

As regards this clone: Sequence at one end of the junction differs from germline and may be a read error. This chain connects TRBV20-1 to TRBJ2-3; possible D gene TRBD2, 5 bases. From germline, CDR1 is DFQATT and CDR2 SNEGSKA (reference sequence). This CDR3 is 13 amino acids long. CDR3 in amino acids: CSGVHASTDTQCF. In nucleotides, the CDR3 is TGCAGTGGGGTCCATGCTAGCACAGATACGCAGTGTTTT.